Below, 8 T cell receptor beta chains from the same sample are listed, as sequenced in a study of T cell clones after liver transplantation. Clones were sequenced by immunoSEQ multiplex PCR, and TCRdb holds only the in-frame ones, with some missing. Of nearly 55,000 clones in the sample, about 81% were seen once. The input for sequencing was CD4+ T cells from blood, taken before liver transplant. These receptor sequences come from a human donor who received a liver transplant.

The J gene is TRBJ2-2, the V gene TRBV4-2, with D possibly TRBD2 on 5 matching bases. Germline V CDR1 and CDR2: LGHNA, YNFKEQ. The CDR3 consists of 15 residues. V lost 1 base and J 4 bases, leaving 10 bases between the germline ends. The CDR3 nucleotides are TGTGCCAGCAGCCAAGTAACGGGGTTCACCGGGGAGCTGTTTTTT. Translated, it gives CASSQVTGFTGELFF.

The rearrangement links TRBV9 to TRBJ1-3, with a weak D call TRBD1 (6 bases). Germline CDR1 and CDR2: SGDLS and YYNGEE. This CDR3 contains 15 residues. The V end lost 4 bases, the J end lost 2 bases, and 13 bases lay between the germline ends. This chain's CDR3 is CASSPRTAAGNTIYF. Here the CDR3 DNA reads TGTGCCAGCAGCCCCCGGACAGCCGCTGGAAACACCATATATTTT.

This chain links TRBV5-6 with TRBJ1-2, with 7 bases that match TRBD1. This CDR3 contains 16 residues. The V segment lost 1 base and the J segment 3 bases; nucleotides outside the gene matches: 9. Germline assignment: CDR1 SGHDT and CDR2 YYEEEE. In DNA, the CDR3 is TGTGCCAGCAGCTTGAGGGGGCCGGGACAGTACTATGGCTACACCTTC. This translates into CASSLRGPGQYYGYTF.

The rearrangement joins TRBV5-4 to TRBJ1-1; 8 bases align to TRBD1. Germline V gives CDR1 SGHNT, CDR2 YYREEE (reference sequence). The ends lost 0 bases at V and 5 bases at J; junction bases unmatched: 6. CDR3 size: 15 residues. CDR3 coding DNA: TGTGCCAGCAGCTTGGCAGGGGGCCTGCGGACTGAAGCTTTCTTT. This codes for CASSLAGGLRTEAFF.

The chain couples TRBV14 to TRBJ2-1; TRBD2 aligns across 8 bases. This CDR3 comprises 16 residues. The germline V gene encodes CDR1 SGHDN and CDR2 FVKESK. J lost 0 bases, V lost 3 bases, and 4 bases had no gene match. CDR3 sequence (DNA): TGTGCCAGCAGCCACAGACTAGCGATCTCCTACAATGAGCAGTTCTTC. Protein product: CASSHRLAISYNEQFF. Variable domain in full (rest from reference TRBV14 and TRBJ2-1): EAGVTQFPSHSVIEKGQTVTLRCDPISGHDNLYWYRRVMGKEIKFLLHFVKESKQDESGMPNNRFLAERTGGTYSTLKVQPAELEDSGVYFCASSHRLAISYNEQFFGPGTRLTVL.

Here the CDR3 DNA reads TGTGCCAGCAATCGTCCAGGAAACGGAGGTTCCGGGGAGCTGTTTTTT. Amino acid sequence: CASNRPGNGGSGELFF. V and J are TRBV7-9 and TRBJ2-2; TRBD2 might be the D (5 bases). This CDR3 comprises 16 residues. Germline V gives CDR1 SEHNR, CDR2 FQNEAQ (reference sequence). The ends were cut back, 7 bases at V and 6 bases at J, with 21 bases in the middle.

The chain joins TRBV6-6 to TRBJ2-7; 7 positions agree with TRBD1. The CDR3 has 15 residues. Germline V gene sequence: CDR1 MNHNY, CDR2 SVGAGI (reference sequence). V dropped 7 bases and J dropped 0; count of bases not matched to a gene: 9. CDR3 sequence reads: CASTRDSYYSYEQYF. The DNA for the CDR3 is TGTGCCAGCACCCGGGACAGTTATTACTCCTACGAGCAGTACTTC.

CDR3 sequence reads: CASSLGAGRGDEQYF. The CDR3 DNA reads TGTGCCAGCAGCTTAGGTGCGGGCCGGGGGGACGAGCAGTACTTC. The rearrangement joins TRBV7-2 to TRBJ2-7; 7 bases agree with TRBD2. The germline gives CDR1 SGHTA, CDR2 FQGNSA. This CDR3 is 15 amino acids long. The junction had 8 bases not matched to a gene; V was cut back by 1 base and J by 5 bases.